Shown below are 8 T cell receptor beta chains from a single sample sequenced in a study of OX40 agonist ivuxolimab in advanced cancers. The table came from immunoSEQ multiplex PCR; TCRdb's copy has only in-frame clones and leaves some out. The sample comprises about 53,000 clones, approximately 92% of which are singletons, and 11% rests with the top ten. The source was CD4+ or CD8+ T cells sorted from blood, collected in a trial of the OX40 agonist ivuxolimab. The receptors originated from an adult with an advanced solid tumor such as melanoma, head and neck, liver or kidney cancer.

The V and J genes are TRBV9 and TRBJ2-5; a possible D gene is TRBD2 (5 bases). The CDR3 consists of 14 residues. V was pared by 0 bases and J by 2 bases, with 8 bases between. Germline V gene sequence: CDR1 SGDLS, CDR2 YYNGEE. As DNA, the CDR3 is TGTGCCAGCAGCGTAGCTGGGGAGCAAGAGACCCAGTACTTC. As protein: CASSVAGEQETQYF. The entire variable domain, with the rest obtained from reference TRBV9 and TRBJ2-5, is as follows: DSGVTQTPKHLITATGQRVTLRCSPRSGDLSVYWYQQSLDQGLQFLIQYYNGEERAKGNILERFSAQQFPDLHSELNLSSLELGDSALYFCASSVAGEQETQYFGPGTRLLVL.

The V and J genes are TRBV7-9 and TRBJ2-5, with 8 bases matching TRBD2. The junction had 7 bases not matched to a gene; V was cut back by 3 bases and J by 4 bases. This CDR3 comprises 15 residues. Germline assignment: CDR1 SEHNR and CDR2 FQNEAQ (reference sequence). CDR3 amino acids: CASSFSGGGIETQYF. The CDR3 region has the DNA TGTGCCAGCAGCTTCTCCGGGGGGGGGATAGAGACCCAGTACTTC.

This chain connects TRBV6-1 to TRBJ2-5; 11 bases agree with TRBD2. Germline V gene sequence: CDR1 MNHNS, CDR2 SASEGT. CDR3 length: 15 amino acids. V gave up 3 bases and J gave up 4 bases; unmatched junction bases: 4. The CDR3 DNA is TGTGCCAGCAGTGATCAGACTAGCGGGGTAGAGACCCAGTACTTC. Protein sequence: CASSDQTSGVETQYF.

CDR3 in amino acids: CASSLGQGAGGYTF. For the CDR3, the DNA is TGCGCCAGCAGCTTAGGACAGGGGGCTGGCGGCTACACCTTC. The genes are TRBV5-1 and TRBJ1-2, with 11 nucleotides matching TRBD1. This CDR3 spans 14 amino acids. Losses at the gene ends were 2 bases for V and 8 bases for J; bases not matched to a gene: 5. Germline CDR1 and CDR2: SGHRS and YFSETQ.

This sequence joins TRBV29-1 and TRBJ1-1; 7 bases map to TRBD1. This CDR3 has 13 residues. The germline CDR1 and CDR2 sequences are SQVTM and ANQGSEA. V shed 3 bases and J 5 bases; nucleotides not matched to a gene: 6. The chain's CDR3 is CSVDGTAGTEAFF. CDR3 bases: TGCAGCGTTGACGGGACAGCGGGGACTGAAGCTTTCTTT.

This clone occurred a few times. J is TRBJ1-3 and V is TRBV5-6; the match to TRBD1 covers 9 bases. CDR1 and CDR2 from the germline V gene are SGHDT and YYEEEE. Trimming removed 4 bases from V and 4 bases from J; junction bases left unmatched: 18. The CDR3 contains 19 residues. CDR3 sequence (DNA): TGTGCCAGCAGCCCCGACAGGACAGGGGAACCCTTTACGGGAAACACCATATATTTT. Its protein product is CASSPDRTGEPFTGNTIYF.

V is TRBV7-3 and J is TRBJ2-1, with 11 nucleotides matching TRBD2. The V segment lost 4 bases and the J segment 7 bases; nucleotides outside the gene matches: 3. CDR1 SGHTA and CDR2 FQGTGA come from the germline V gene. The CDR3 length is 14 residues. As DNA, the CDR3 is TGTGCCAGCAGCTCTAGCGGGAGGAGGAATGAGCAGTTCTTC. Translated: CASSSSGRRNEQFF.

This chain joins TRBV30 and TRBJ1-5, with TRBD1 as a possible D gene (6 bases). V was pared by 0 bases and J by 8 bases, with 8 bases between. CDR3 length equals 12 residues. Germline loops: CDR1 GTSNPN, CDR2 SVGIG (reference sequence). CDR3 sequence: CAWSVGGEPQHF. In DNA form, the CDR3 reads TGTGCCTGGAGTGTAGGGGGGGAGCCCCAGCATTTT.